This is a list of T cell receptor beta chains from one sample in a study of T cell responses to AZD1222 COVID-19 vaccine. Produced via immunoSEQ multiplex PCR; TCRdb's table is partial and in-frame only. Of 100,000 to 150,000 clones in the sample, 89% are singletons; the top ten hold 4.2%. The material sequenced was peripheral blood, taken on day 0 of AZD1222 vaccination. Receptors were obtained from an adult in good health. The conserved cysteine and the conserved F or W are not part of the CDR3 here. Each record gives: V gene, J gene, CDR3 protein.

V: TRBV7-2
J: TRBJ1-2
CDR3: ASSLPPNWGGVHGYT

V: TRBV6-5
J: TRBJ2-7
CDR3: ASSYSRVPTYEQY

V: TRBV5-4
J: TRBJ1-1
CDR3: ASSRSQGTNTEAF

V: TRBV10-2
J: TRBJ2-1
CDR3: ASVKPGLANHEQF

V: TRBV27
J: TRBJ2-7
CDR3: ASSLEPGMGEQY

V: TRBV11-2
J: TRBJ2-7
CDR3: ASSLTPGQFSYEQY

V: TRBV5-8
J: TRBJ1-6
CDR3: ASSLGTTGRSPLH

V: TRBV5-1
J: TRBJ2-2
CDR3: ASSPADLTGELF

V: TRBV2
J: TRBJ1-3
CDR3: ASSVEGGGNTIY

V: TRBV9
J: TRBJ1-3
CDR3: ASSARTGGNTIY

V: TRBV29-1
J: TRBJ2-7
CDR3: SVEGVDGSSYEQY

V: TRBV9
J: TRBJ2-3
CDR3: ASSVELGIDTQY

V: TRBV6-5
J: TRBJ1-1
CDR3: ASSYSSGILVVEAF

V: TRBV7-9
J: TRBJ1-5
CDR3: ASSLGANQPQH

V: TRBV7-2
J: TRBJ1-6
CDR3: ASSAHRRDSPLH

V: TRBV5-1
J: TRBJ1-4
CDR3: ASSFDFGFEEKLF

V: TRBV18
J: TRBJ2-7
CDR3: ASSGQGTQDEQY

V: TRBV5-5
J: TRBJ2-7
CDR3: ASSLEGLAGFGEQY

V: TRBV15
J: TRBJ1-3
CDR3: ATSKGGAIPGNTIY

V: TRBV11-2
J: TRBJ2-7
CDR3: ASSFERNEQY

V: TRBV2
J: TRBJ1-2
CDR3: ASSQGVGGYT

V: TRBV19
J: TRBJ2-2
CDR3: ASSINPDRGRTGELF

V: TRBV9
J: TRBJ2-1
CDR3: ASSVIAGNEQF

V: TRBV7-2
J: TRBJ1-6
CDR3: ASSSRPGLSPLH

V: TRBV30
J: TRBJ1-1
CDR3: AWSETSSEAF

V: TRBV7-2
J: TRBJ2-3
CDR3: ASSLGTDSGGYTDTQY

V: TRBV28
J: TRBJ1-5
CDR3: ASSFRGQPQH

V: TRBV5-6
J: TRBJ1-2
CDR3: ASSPGLTTGSGGYT

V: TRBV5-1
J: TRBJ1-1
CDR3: ASSRRADTEAF

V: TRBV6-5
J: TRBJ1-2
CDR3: ASSSPGTGIDGYT

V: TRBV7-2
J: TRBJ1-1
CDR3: ASSPPGQQNTEAF

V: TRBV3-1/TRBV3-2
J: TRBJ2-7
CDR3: ASSQPHGAGAQLRVEQY

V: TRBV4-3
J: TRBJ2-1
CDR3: ASSQGARAEGQF

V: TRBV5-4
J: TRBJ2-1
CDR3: ASSLGGGFYNEQF

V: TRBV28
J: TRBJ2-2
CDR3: ASSLPTRNTGELF

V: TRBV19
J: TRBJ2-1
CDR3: ASSPLRGEQF

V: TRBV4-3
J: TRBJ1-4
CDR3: ASSQDPGPGKLF

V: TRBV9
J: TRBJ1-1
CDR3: ASSRQVDTEAF

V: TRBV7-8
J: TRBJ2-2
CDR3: ATPSDGENTGELF

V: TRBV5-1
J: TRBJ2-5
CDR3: ASSLTPGGVAETQY

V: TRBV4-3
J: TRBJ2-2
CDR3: ASSKISLGELF

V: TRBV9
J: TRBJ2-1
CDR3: ASSVRSLGNEQF

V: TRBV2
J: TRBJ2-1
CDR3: ASNGLGRGTYNEQF

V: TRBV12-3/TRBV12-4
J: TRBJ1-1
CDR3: ASSRDQGKAF

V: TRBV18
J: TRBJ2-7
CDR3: ASSPLYKGGRYEQY

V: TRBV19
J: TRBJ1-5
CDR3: ASSNRGNQPQH

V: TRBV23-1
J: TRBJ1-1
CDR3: ASSQPTGGGAF

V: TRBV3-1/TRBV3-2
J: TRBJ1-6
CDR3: ASTSSYNSPLH

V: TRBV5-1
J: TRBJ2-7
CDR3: ASREALSSYEQY

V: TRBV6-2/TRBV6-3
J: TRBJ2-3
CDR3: ASSYRIAGVGGTDTQY

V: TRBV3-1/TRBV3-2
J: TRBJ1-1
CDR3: ASSNRDRFAF

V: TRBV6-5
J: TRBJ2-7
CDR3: ASSYQASSTYEQY

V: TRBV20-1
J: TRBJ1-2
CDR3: RSAGYGYT

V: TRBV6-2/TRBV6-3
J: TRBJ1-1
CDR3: ASSERNTEAF

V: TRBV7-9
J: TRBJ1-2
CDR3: ASSLGTWQRGYT

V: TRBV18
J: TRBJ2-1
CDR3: ASSFATSGYNEQF

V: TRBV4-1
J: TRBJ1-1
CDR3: ASTQRFRTGFLGLEAF

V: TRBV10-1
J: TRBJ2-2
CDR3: ASSEPGVNTGELF

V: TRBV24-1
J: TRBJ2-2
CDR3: ATSDLAGGHTGELF

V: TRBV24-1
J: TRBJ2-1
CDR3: ATSDPLAGVYNEQF